The 26 T cell receptor beta chains presented below share a single source sample, sequenced in a study of T cell responses to AZD1222 COVID-19 vaccine. Generated by immunoSEQ multiplex PCR, the TCRdb table keeps only in-frame clones and is missing some. This sample has tens of thousands of clones; about four fifths occur once, and the top ten carry about 20%. Source: peripheral blood, taken 28 days after the second dose of the MenACWY control vaccine. The receptors were gathered from an adult who received the MenACWY meningococcal vaccine as a control.

The chain joins TRBV28 to TRBJ1-3, with D perhaps TRBD1 (6 bases). Germline CDR1 is MDHEN and CDR2 is SYDVKM. This CDR3 is built from 14 residues. V was clipped by 6 bases and J by 3 bases, with 12 bases between them. The CDR3 DNA reads TGTGCCAGCAGGCAACAGGGAGGTGGAAACACCATATATTTT. Translating it yields CASRQQGGGNTIYF.

V and J are TRBV6-5 and TRBJ1-1; TRBD1 aligns across 11 bases. The ends lost 4 bases at V and 5 bases at J; junction bases unmatched: 9. The germline V gene encodes CDR1 MNHEY and CDR2 SVGAGI. This CDR3 contains 16 residues. The chain's CDR3 is CASSWGTGGRWTEAFF. DNA for the CDR3: TGTGCCAGCAGTTGGGGGACAGGGGGTCGTTGGACTGAAGCTTTCTTT.

The chain has TRBV30 and TRBJ1-5; weak D call: TRBD1 (5 bases). Trimming pared 3 bases from V and 6 bases from J, leaving 15 bases between. The germline CDR1 and CDR2 sequences are GTSNPN and SVGIG (reference sequence). There are 14 residues in the CDR3. The CDR3 reads CAWSAGGVGQPQHF. CDR3 sequence (DNA): TGTGCCTGGAGCGCCGGGGGGGTCGGTCAGCCCCAGCATTTT.

V gene TRBV28 combines with J gene TRBJ1-1, with 10 bases lining up with TRBD1. Germline V gives CDR1 MDHEN, CDR2 SYDVKM. The CDR3 totals 16 residues. The CDR3: CATLRTGGSMNTEAFF. In DNA form, the CDR3 reads TGTGCGACGCTCCGGACAGGGGGATCTATGAACACTGAAGCTTTCTTT.

This sequence joins TRBV7-8 and TRBJ1-4; D is undetermined. This CDR3 contains 11 residues. Trimming took off 10 bases at V and 8 bases at J, with 11 bases between the two ends. The germline V gene has CDR1 SGHVS and CDR2 FQNEAQ. The CDR3 DNA follows: TGTGCCACCACCAAAGGGGAAAAACTGTTTTTT. Translating it yields CATTKGEKLFF.

This clone was seen once. The chain recombines TRBV18 with TRBJ1-6; D perhaps matches TRBD1 (5 bases). The CDR3 is made up of 14 amino acids. Germline CDR1 and CDR2: KGHSH and LQKENI. V shed 8 bases and J shed 2 bases, with 10 bases lying between them. CDR3 sequence (DNA): TGTGCCAGCGGAGGGGCGACCTATAATTCACCCCTCCACTTT. Protein sequence: CASGGATYNSPLHF.

V and J are TRBV5-4 and TRBJ2-1; D is possibly TRBD2 (5 bases). Trimming stripped 0 bases from V and 6 bases from J, with 13 bases between. The CDR3 has 15 amino acids. Per the germline V gene, CDR1 is SGHNT and CDR2 is YYREEE (reference sequence). The DNA of the CDR3 is TGTGCCAGCAGCTTGGCCCCAGCGGCCGCCAATGAGCAGTTCTTC. It is translated as CASSLAPAAANEQFF.

V usage is TRBV5-1 and J usage is TRBJ1-4; 7 bases agree with TRBD1. Germline assignment: CDR1 SGHRS and CDR2 YFSETQ. The CDR3 is 14 residues long. The V segment lost 4 bases and the J segment 3 bases; nucleotides outside the gene matches: 3. The CDR3 protein is CASSPTGSNEKLFF. The CDR3 nucleotides read TGCGCCAGCAGCCCGACAGGGTCTAATGAAAAACTGTTTTTT.

This clone was counted once. The CDR3 region is CASSPSGSTDTQYF. CDR3 DNA: TGTGCCAGCAGCCCGAGCGGGTCCACAGATACGCAGTATTTT. The chain employs TRBV9 and TRBJ2-3; possible D gene TRBD2, 6 bases. This CDR3 is 14 amino acids long. Germline CDR1 reads SGDLS; CDR2 reads YYNGEE. V was pared by 4 bases and J by 2 bases, with 11 bases between.

V gene TRBV7-9 combines with J gene TRBJ2-5; 8 nucleotides line up with TRBD2. CDR3 length: 14 residues. The germline gives CDR1 SEHNR, CDR2 FQNEAQ (reference sequence). J was trimmed by 4 bases and V by 6 bases; bases with no gene match: 7. In DNA form, the CDR3 reads TGTGCCAGCAGTCGGTCGGGGGGGGCAGAGACCCAGTACTTC. Protein: CASSRSGGAETQYF.

V and J are TRBV7-2 and TRBJ1-3; 10 bases align to TRBD1. Per the germline V gene, CDR1 is SGHTA and CDR2 is FQGNSA. J lost 2 bases, V lost 5 bases, and 3 bases had no gene match. This CDR3 region has 15 residues. CDR3 loop: CASSAGQGAGNTIYF. The DNA for the CDR3 is TGTGCCAGCAGCGCCGGACAGGGGGCTGGAAACACCATATATTTT.

The chain carries TRBV5-1 and TRBJ2-7; TRBD1 might be the D (6 bases). V lost 4 bases, J lost 5 bases, and 16 bases lay in between. CDR1 SGHRS and CDR2 YFSETQ come from the germline V gene. This CDR3 has 14 residues. CDR3 protein: CASSLLGRGNEQYF. CDR3 in DNA: TGCGCCAGCAGCCTGCTGGGCAGGGGCAACGAGCAGTACTTC.

The chain combines TRBV5-1 with TRBJ2-2, with D perhaps matching TRBD1 or TRBD2 (5 bases each). Trimming took 0 bases from V and 7 from J, leaving 10 bases between them. CDR1 and CDR2 (germline): SGHRS, YFSETQ. The CDR3 runs to 14 residues. The CDR3 here is CASSLERGVGELFF. The CDR3 coding sequence is TGCGCCAGCAGCTTGGAGAGAGGGGTCGGGGAGCTGTTTTTT.

For this clone: Only one base separates this from a far larger clonotype, so it likely reflects a read error. This rearrangement joins TRBV3-1 (or the pseudogene TRBV3-2) to TRBJ2-2; 9 nucleotides agree with TRBD2. CDR1 and CDR2 from the germline V gene are LGHDT and YNNKEL (reference sequence). CDR3 length: 15 residues. The CDR3 reads CPSSSGAGGGGELFF. The CDR3 nucleotides read TGTCCCAGCAGCTCCGGGGCGGGGGGGGGCGGGGAGCTGTTTTTT.

The chain couples TRBV5-1 to TRBJ2-3; 11 bases are a match to TRBD2. The CDR3 has 17 amino acids. The V gene end was trimmed by 2 bases and the J gene end by 0 bases; junction bases not matched to a gene: 5. Germline values: CDR1 SGHRS, CDR2 YFSETQ. CDR3 nucleotides: TGCGCCAGCAGCTTAGGGACTAGCGGACGTAGCACAGATACGCAGTATTTT. It encodes CASSLGTSGRSTDTQYF.

The chain couples TRBV11-3 to TRBJ1-5; D unresolved. The CDR3 covers 16 residues. Germline V gene lookup returns CDR1 SGHNT and CDR2 YENEEA. Between the trimmed V and J ends, which lost 1 base and 3 bases, there was a span of 13 bases. The CDR3 loop reads CASSLVPQQHNQPQHF. In DNA, the CDR3 is TGTGCCAGCAGCTTAGTCCCCCAGCAGCACAATCAGCCCCAGCATTTT.

The V and J genes are TRBV2 and TRBJ2-7; D unclear. Trimming cost V 3 bases and J 4 bases, with 22 bases left between them. The CDR3 covers 17 residues. Germline CDR1 SNHLY, CDR2 FYNNEI. CDR3 in amino acids: CASSEYSKYKTGYEQYF. CDR3 sequence (DNA): TGTGCCAGCAGTGAGTACAGTAAGTATAAAACCGGATACGAGCAGTACTTC.

The chain combines TRBV3-1 (or the pseudogene TRBV3-2) with TRBJ2-2; D may be TRBD1 or TRBD2 (5 bases each). Looked up from germline, CDR1 is LGHDT and CDR2 is YNNKEL (reference sequence). Trimming left V 2 bases short and J 3 bases short, with 16 bases between. This CDR3 comprises 17 residues. CDR3 in amino acids: CASSQFGRMGDTGELFF. CDR3 DNA: TGTGCCAGCAGCCAATTTGGAAGGATGGGGGACACCGGGGAGCTGTTTTTT.

This rearrangement joins TRBV19 to TRBJ2-1; the match to TRBD2 covers 8 bases. V was pared by 5 bases and J by 2 bases, with 5 bases of the junction left unmatched. This CDR3 contains 15 residues. The V gene's germline CDR1 is LNHDA and CDR2 SQIVND (reference sequence). CDR3 coding DNA: TGTGCCAGTAGTCGAGCGGGAGCCCCCTACAATGAGCAGTTCTTC. It codes for CASSRAGAPYNEQFF.

The rearrangement links TRBV18 to TRBJ1-6; D is undetermined. Between the trimmed V and J ends, which lost 2 bases and 14 bases, there was a span of 19 bases. Germline CDR1 is KGHSH and CDR2 is LQKENI. This CDR3 comprises 15 residues. The CDR3 bases are TGTGCCAGCTCACCAGACCAGAGACCCACCATATCCCTCCACTTT. This sequence encodes CASSPDQRPTISLHF.

The chain couples TRBV27 to TRBJ2-1; possible D gene TRBD2, 7 bases. Germline V lookup: CDR1 MNHEY, CDR2 SMNVEV (reference sequence). The CDR3 is 16 residues long. Trimming pared 5 bases from V and 4 bases from J, leaving 18 bases between. In DNA, the CDR3 is TGTGCCAGCAGTCCCCTTGGCGGGGGCACATACAATGAGCAGTTCTTC. Amino acids: CASSPLGGGTYNEQFF.

The chain joins TRBV5-1 to TRBJ1-2, with a possible D match to TRBD1 (6 bases). Germline V gene lookup returns CDR1 SGHRS and CDR2 YFSETQ. Trimming removed 4 bases from V and 2 bases from J, with 15 bases in between. There are 15 residues in the CDR3. The CDR3 here is CASSLGAATNYGYTF. DNA for the CDR3: TGCGCCAGCAGCCTGGGGGCGGCCACCAACTATGGCTACACCTTC.

In this sample, this clone turned up a few times. V usage is TRBV19 and J usage is TRBJ2-2, with D unresolved. V lost 3 bases, J lost 0 bases, and 8 bases lay in between. CDR3 size: 15 residues. The germline V gene encodes CDR1 LNHDA and CDR2 SQIVND (reference sequence). The CDR3 nucleotides read TGTGCCAGTAGTATCATGGGGACGAACACCGGGGAGCTGTTTTTT. This translates into CASSIMGTNTGELFF.

V is TRBV3-1 (or the pseudogene TRBV3-2) and J is TRBJ2-5; 8 bases line up with TRBD2. The V gene end was trimmed by 2 bases and the J gene end by 6 bases; junction bases not matched to a gene: 8. Germline CDR1 and CDR2: LGHDT and YNNKEL (reference sequence). The CDR3 contains 15 residues. CDR3 in amino acids: CASSQIPGGQQTQYF. CDR3 sequence (DNA): TGTGCCAGCAGCCAAATTCCGGGGGGGCAGCAGACCCAGTACTTC.

The chain is built from TRBV7-8 and TRBJ2-3; D may be TRBD1 (6 bases). The CDR3 is 16 residues long. V was clipped by 5 bases and J by 5 bases, with 20 bases between them. Looked up from germline, CDR1 is SGHVS and CDR2 is FQNEAQ. The CDR3 spells CASSPYWGRGGDTQYF. CDR3 coding DNA: TGTGCCAGCAGCCCATATTGGGGCAGAGGGGGAGATACGCAGTATTTT.

The chain couples TRBV27 to TRBJ2-7; possible D gene TRBD2, 5 bases. Germline V gene data show CDR1 as MNHEY and CDR2 as SMNVEV (reference sequence). V dropped 1 base and J dropped 0 bases, with 7 bases sitting between them. The CDR3 extends over 14 amino acids. CDR3 sequence: CASSLYGDSYEQYF. CDR3 coding DNA: TGTGCCAGCAGTTTATACGGGGACTCCTACGAGCAGTACTTC.